These 14 T cell receptor beta chains originate from one sample sequenced in a study of T cells in Graves' hyperthyroidism and ophthalmopathy (dated by TCRdb to the late 2010s). Library preparation was by multiplex PCR. Instrument used: Illumina HiSeq 2000. TCR beta CDR3 regions were amplified from RNA transcripts. The TCR CDR3 was subjected to a first round of RT-PCR using the HTBI primer set and the Qiagen OneStep RT-PCR kit. In TCRdb, the public reads were trimmed at Q25 with fastp and aligned with MiXCR, with productive beta chains retained. Each entry merges the rows of one CDR3 protein and shows their most common DNA and genes. The sample table lists about 600,000 distinct CDR3 sequences, roughly 16% of them with a count of one. The ten largest clones take up roughly 3.5% of the sample. Material for sequencing was blood. The receptors were sampled from a woman between 40 and 55 years old with Graves' ophthalmopathy.

This clonotype was counted between two and nine times. The chain carries TRBV7-8 and TRBJ1-5; D perhaps matches TRBD1 (6 bases). The V end lost 1 base, the J end lost 9 bases, and 13 bases lay between the germline ends. Germline assignment: CDR1 SGHVS and CDR2 FQNEAQ. CDR3 length equals 14 residues. The CDR3 sequence is CASSLGEGVGPQHF. For the CDR3, the DNA is TGTGCCAGCAGCTTAGGGGAGGGGGTGGGGCCCCAGCATTTT.

The V gene is TRBV6-1, the J gene TRBJ2-3; D is tentatively TRBD1 or TRBD2 (6 bases each). From germline, CDR1 is MNHNS and CDR2 SASEGT. This CDR3 has 18 amino acids. The V and J ends lost 5 bases and 0 bases respectively, with 21 bases between them. CDR3 protein: CASSPRDIGGSSTDTQYF. The CDR3 DNA reads TGTGCCAGCAGTCCCCGGGACATCGGAGGGTCTAGCACAGATACGCAGTATTTT.

This clonotype came up many times. The chain employs TRBV12-3 or TRBV12-4 and TRBJ2-3; possibly TRBD2 for D (7 bases). The CDR3 sequence is 15 residues long. With 4 bases removed from V and 3 bases from J, the gap between germline ends came to 14 bases. CDR3 nucleotides: TGTGCCAGCAGTTCACAGGGAGGGAAGACAGATACGCAGTATTTT. Translating gives CASSSQGGKTDTQYF.

The V call is TRBV20-1, the J call TRBJ2-7; TRBD2 aligns across 7 bases. The germline gives CDR1 DFQATT, CDR2 SNEGSKA (reference sequence). The CDR3 is 15 amino acids. Trimming took 4 bases from V and 2 from J; bases not matched to a gene: 11. As DNA, the CDR3 is TGCAGTGCTAAAATCGGGGCGGGGGTAACCTACGAGCAGTACTTC. Its protein is CSAKIGAGVTYEQYF.

This clonotype was detected many times. This sequence joins TRBV7-2 and TRBJ2-3; TRBD2 matches at 9 bases. The junction had 9 bases not matched to a gene; V was cut back by 2 bases and J by 3 bases. This CDR3 is 17 amino acids long. Germline V CDR1 and CDR2: SGHTA, FQGNSA. DNA of the CDR3: TGTGCCAGCAGCTTACGGCCCGATAGCGGGAGAACAGATACGCAGTATTTT. Translating gives CASSLRPDSGRTDTQYF.

This clonotype was found a few times. A junction boundary mismatches the germline segment, possibly from a read error. The J gene is TRBJ2-1, the V gene TRBV28, with D unclear. The CDR3 is 15 amino acids. CDR1 MDHEN and CDR2 SYDVKM come from the germline V gene. The CDR3 reads CASSNRVSSYNGQFF. The CDR3 DNA is TGTGCCAGCAGTAACCGGGTAAGCTCCTACAATGGGCAGTTCTTC.

The table lists this clonotype with a few counts. The chain uses TRBV7-6 and TRBJ1-4; D remains unclear. The CDR3 is made up of 15 amino acids. CDR1 is SGHVS, CDR2 FNYEAQ, per germline. V was clipped by 2 bases and J by 5 bases, with 12 bases between them. CDR3: CASSLLGNANEKLFF. DNA for the CDR3: TGTGCCAGCAGCTTATTGGGGAATGCCAATGAAAAACTGTTTTTT.

This clonotype was detected ten times or more. The chain has TRBV6-1 and TRBJ1-5; the match to TRBD1 covers 7 bases. CDR1 MNHNS and CDR2 SASEGT come from the germline V gene. This CDR3 is built from 14 residues. The ends lost 6 bases at V and 7 bases at J; junction bases unmatched: 9. CDR3 sequence: CASRTKGARQPQHF. The CDR3 DNA is TGTGCCAGCAGAACGAAGGGGGCCCGACAGCCCCAGCATTTT.

The J gene is TRBJ1-1, the V gene TRBV6-1, with TRBD1 identical over 9 bases. V trimming: 8 bases; J trimming: 4 bases; junction bases outside the gene matches: 8. Germline CDR1 is MNHNS and CDR2 is SASEGT. The CDR3 is made up of 14 amino acids. CDR3 DNA sequence: TGTGCCAGCTCTCGGGACAGGGATATCACTGAAGCTTTCTTT. This encodes CASSRDRDITEAFF.

In its sample, this clonotype was seen a few times. The genes are TRBV6-1 and TRBJ1-3, with D tentatively TRBD1 (5 bases). The germline V gene has CDR1 MNHNS and CDR2 SASEGT. The CDR3 totals 17 residues. V was pared by 6 bases and J by 4 bases, with 22 bases between. This CDR3 reads CASRPGTETLLGNTIYF. The CDR3 coding sequence is TGTGCCAGCAGACCCGGGACGGAAACATTGCTAGGAAACACCATATATTTT.

J is TRBJ1-2 and V is TRBV5-1; a weak D match, TRBD1 (6 bases). This CDR3 contains 16 residues. CDR1 is SGHRS and CDR2 is YFSETQ in the germline V gene. The V and J ends lost 4 bases and 6 bases respectively, with 22 bases between them. CDR3 nucleotides: TGCGCCAGCAGCCCGGCTCGGGGGCTATCAAGGGATGGCTACACCTTC. It yields the protein CASSPARGLSRDGYTF.

Ten or more counts support this clonotype. V gene TRBV11-2 combines with J gene TRBJ2-7; D not certain. The length of the CDR3 is 14 residues. Germline V gene data show CDR1 as SGHAT and CDR2 as FQNNGV. V gave up 6 bases and J gave up 2 bases, with 14 bases separating them. In nucleotides, the CDR3 is TGTGCCAGCAGTCCTGATTCGGAGACCTACGAGCAGTACTTC. This encodes CASSPDSETYEQYF. The whole variable domain, remainder taken from reference TRBV11-2 and TRBJ2-7, is EAGVAQSPRYKIIEKRQSVAFWCNPISGHATLYWYQQILGQGPKLLIQFQNNGVVDDSQLPKDRFSAERLKGVDSTLKIQPAKLEDSAVYLCASSPDSETYEQYFGPGTRLTVT.

The chain has TRBV9 and TRBJ2-1, with 11 bases lining up with TRBD2. This CDR3 has 17 residues. Germline CDR1 SGDLS, CDR2 YYNGEE. V lost 4 bases, J lost 6 bases, and 12 bases stayed unmatched. The CDR3 bases are TGTGCCAGCAGCAGAGAGGGCCGACTAGCGGGAATCAATGAGCAGTTCTTC. It specifies CASSREGRLAGINEQFF.

This clonotype was counted ten times or more. The V call is TRBV28, the J call TRBJ1-1; maybe TRBD1 (5 bases). The CDR3 has 15 residues. V lost 7 bases and J 0 bases, leaving 15 bases between the germline ends. From germline, CDR1 is MDHEN and CDR2 SYDVKM. The DNA of the CDR3 is TGTGCCAGCACCCCCGGGGCGGGGATGAACACTGAAGCTTTCTTT. Protein: CASTPGAGMNTEAFF.